This TCR beta chain was observed in a study of identical twins. TCRdb ran MiXCR on the 5' RACE reads and lists one entry per CDR3 protein. The sample holds 500,000 to 650,000 distinct CDR3 sequences, about 20% seen once. This clonotype was counted between two and nine times. The CDR3 loop spans 17 amino acids. Germline V lookup: CDR1 SGHAT, CDR2 FQNNGV. V lost 5 bases and J lost 0; bases outside the gene matches: 10. This sample also belongs to another study, concerning yellow fever vaccine responses in identical twins.

V is TRBV11-2 and J is TRBJ2-3; the match to TRBD2 covers 8 bases. This receptor was identified in a woman aged 18-30 years in good health. Sequenced sample: CD4+ T cells sorted from blood. In DNA, the CDR3 is TGTGCCAGCAGCCTTAGGGAAGCGGGGGTTAGCACAGATACGCAGTATTTT. As protein: CASSLREAGVSTDTQYF.